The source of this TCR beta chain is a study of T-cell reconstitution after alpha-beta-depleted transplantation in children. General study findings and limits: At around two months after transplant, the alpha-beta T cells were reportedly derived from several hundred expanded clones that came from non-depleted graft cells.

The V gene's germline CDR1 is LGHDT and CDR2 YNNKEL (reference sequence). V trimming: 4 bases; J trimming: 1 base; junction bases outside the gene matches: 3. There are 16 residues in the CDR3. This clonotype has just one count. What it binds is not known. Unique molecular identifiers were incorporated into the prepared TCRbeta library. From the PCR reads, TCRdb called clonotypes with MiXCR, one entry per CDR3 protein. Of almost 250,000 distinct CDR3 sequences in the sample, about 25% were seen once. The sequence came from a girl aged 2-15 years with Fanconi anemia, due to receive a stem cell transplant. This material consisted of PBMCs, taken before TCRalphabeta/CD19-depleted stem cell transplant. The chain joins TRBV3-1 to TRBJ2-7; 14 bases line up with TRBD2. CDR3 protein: CASSPRLAGGSYEQYF. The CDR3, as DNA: TGTGCCAGCAGCCCCAGACTAGCGGGAGGGTCCTACGAGCAGTACTTC.